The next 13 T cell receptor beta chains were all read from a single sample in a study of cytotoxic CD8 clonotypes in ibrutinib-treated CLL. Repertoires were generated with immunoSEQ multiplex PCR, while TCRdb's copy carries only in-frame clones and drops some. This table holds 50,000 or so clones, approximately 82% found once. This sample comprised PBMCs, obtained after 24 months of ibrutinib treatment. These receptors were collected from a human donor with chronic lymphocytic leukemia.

CDR3 region: CASSFGDGSYNEQFF. The CDR3 DNA reads TGTGCCAGCAGTTTCGGGGACGGCTCCTACAATGAGCAGTTCTTC. This chain joins TRBV27 and TRBJ2-1; perhaps D is TRBD1 or TRBD2 (5 bases each). The CDR3 extends over 15 amino acids. The ends were cut back, 3 bases at V and 0 bases at J, with 9 bases in the middle. The germline CDR1 and CDR2 sequences are MNHEY and SMNVEV (reference sequence).

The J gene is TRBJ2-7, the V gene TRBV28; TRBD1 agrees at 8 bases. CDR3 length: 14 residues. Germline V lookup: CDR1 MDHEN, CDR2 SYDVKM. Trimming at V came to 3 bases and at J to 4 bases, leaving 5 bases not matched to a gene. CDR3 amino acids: CASSFQDRDYEQYF. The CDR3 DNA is TGTGCCAGCAGTTTCCAGGACAGGGATTACGAGCAGTACTTC. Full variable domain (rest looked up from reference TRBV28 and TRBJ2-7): DVKVTQSSRYLVKRTGEKVFLECVQDMDHENMFWYRQDPGLGLRLIYFSYDVKMKEKGDIPEGYSVSREKKERFSLILESASTNQTSMYLCASSFQDRDYEQYFGPGTRLTVT.

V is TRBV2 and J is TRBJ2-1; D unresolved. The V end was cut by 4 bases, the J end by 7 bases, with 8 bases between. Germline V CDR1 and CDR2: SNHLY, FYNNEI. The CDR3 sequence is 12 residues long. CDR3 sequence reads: CASSGVGNEQFF. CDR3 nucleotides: TGTGCCAGCAGTGGGGTGGGGAATGAGCAGTTCTTC.

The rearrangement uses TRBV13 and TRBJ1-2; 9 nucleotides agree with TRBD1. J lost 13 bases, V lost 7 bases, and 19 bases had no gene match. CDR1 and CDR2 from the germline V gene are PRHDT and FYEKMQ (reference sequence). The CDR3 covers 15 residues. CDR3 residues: CASTPSRDRVRVGTF. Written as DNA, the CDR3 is TGTGCCAGCACCCCCTCCCGGGACAGGGTACGGGTGGGCACCTTC.

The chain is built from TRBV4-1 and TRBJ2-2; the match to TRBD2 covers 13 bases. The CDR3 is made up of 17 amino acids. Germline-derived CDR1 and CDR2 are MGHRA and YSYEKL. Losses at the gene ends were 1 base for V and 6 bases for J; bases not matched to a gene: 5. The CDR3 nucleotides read TGCGCCAGCAGCCAAGGCTGGACTAGCGGGAGAGCCGGGGAGCTGTTTTTT. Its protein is CASSQGWTSGRAGELFF.

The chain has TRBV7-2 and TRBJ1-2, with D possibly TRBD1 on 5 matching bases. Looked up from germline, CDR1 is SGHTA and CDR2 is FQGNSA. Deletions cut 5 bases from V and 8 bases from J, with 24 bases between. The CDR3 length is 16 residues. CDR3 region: CASSPLGAGRSEGYTF. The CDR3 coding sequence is TGTGCCAGCAGCCCCCTAGGGGCAGGGAGAAGTGAAGGCTACACCTTC.

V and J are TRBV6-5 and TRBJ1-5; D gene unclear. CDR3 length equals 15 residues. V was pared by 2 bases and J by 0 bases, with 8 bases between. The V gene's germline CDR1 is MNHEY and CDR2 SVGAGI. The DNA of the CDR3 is TGTGCCAGCAGTTACAGGAAAGATAGCAATCAGCCCCAGCATTTT. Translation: CASSYRKDSNQPQHF.

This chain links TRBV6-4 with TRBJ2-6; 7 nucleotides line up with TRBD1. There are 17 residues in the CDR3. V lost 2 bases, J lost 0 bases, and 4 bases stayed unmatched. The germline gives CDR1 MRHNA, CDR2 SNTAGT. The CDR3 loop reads CASSDMGQISGANVLTF. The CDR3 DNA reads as TGTGCCAGCAGTGACATGGGACAGATCTCTGGGGCCAACGTCCTGACTTTC.

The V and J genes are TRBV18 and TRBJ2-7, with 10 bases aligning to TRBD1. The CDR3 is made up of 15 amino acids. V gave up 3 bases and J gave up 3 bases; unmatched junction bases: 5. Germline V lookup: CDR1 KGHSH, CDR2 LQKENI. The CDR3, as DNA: TGTGCCAGCTCACCGGGACAGGGGAAACTCTACGAGCAGTACTTC. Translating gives CASSPGQGKLYEQYF.

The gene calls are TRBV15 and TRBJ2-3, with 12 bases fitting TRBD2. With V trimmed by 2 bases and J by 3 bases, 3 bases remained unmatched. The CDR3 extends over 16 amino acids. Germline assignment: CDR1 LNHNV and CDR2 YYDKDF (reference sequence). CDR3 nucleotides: TGTGCCACCAGCAGATCAGGACTAGCGGGGACAGATACGCAGTATTTT. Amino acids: CATSRSGLAGTDTQYF.

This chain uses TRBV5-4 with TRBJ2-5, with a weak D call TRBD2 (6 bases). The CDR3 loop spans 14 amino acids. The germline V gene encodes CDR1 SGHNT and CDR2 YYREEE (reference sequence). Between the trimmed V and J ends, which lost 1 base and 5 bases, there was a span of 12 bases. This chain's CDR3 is CASSLLRSGETQYF. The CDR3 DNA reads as TGTGCCAGCAGCTTGTTGCGGAGCGGGGAGACCCAGTACTTC.

The CDR3 sequence is CASSEATGGADEQFF. The CDR3 nucleotides are TGCGCCAGCAGTGAGGCGACAGGGGGGGCGGATGAGCAGTTCTTC. The chain is built from TRBV10-1 and TRBJ2-1; 9 bases line up with TRBD1. Unmatched junction bases numbered 7, after V lost 2 bases and J lost 8 bases. Germline assignment: CDR1 WNHNN and CDR2 SYGVQD (reference sequence). The CDR3 runs to 15 residues.

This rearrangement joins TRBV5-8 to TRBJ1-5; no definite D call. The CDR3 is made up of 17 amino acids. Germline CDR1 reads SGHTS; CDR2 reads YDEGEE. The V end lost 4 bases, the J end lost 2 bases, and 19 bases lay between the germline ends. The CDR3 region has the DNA TGTGCCAGCAGCACATTATCCGGGAAAGTCGGCAATCAGCCCCAGCATTTT. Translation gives CASSTLSGKVGNQPQHF.